This T cell receptor (beta chain) comes out of a study of cytotoxic CD8 clonotypes in ibrutinib-treated CLL. CDR3 length: 14 residues. V was pared by 4 bases and J by 6 bases, with 5 bases of the junction left unmatched. CDR1 is MNHNS, CDR2 SASEGT, per germline. Using immunoSEQ multiplex PCR, the repertoire was profiled, and TCRdb retains in-frame clones only, with some absent. The data show approximately 210,000 clones, over 55% seen once. The V and J genes are TRBV6-1 and TRBJ1-5; 8 bases map to TRBD1. The sequenced sample was PBMCs, obtained after 24 months of ibrutinib treatment. This clonotype originated in a human donor with chronic lymphocytic leukemia. CDR3 nucleotide sequence: TGTGCCAGCAGTGGACGGGACAGGACTCAGCCCCAGCATTTT. This translates into CASSGRDRTQPQHF.